This TCR beta chain was recovered during a study of T cell changes during pregnancy in multiple sclerosis. This CDR3 is built from 15 residues. In germline, CDR1 is SGHNT, CDR2 YYREEE (reference sequence). Trimming took 1 base from V and 0 from J, leaving 8 bases between them. The protocol was immunoSEQ multiplex PCR, while the TCRdb copy is restricted to in-frame clones and leaves out a portion. The repertoire holds some 29,000 clones, 89% seen once, with approximately 10% in the top ten. The receptor was isolated from a female donor with multiple sclerosis, enrolled in a pregnancy study. Sequenced here: CD8+ T cells from peripheral blood mononuclear cells, sampled in the third trimester of pregnancy. The rearrangement joins TRBV5-4 to TRBJ2-1, with D possibly matching TRBD2 (5 bases). In nucleotides, the CDR3 is TGTGCCAGCAGCTTGAGTGGGAGCTCCTACAATGAGCAGTTCTTC. Translation gives CASSLSGSSYNEQFF.